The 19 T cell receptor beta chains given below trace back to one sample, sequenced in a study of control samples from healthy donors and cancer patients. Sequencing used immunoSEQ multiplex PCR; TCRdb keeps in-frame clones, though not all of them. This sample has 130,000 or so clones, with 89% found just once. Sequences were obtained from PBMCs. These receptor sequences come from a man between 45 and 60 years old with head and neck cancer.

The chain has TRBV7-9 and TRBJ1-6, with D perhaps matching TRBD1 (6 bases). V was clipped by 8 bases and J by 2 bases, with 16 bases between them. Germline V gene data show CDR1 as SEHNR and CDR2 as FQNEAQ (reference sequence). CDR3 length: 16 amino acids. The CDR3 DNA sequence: TGTGCCAGCTCCCGGAGGGACAACCCCTATAATTCACCCCTCCACTTT. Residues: CASSRRDNPYNSPLHF. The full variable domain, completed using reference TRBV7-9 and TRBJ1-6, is DTGVSQNPRHKITKRGQNVTFRCDPISEHNRLYWYRQTLGQGPEFLTYFQNEAQLEKSRLLSDRFSAERPKGSFSTLEIQRTEQGDSAMYLCASSRRDNPYNSPLHFGNGTRLTVT.

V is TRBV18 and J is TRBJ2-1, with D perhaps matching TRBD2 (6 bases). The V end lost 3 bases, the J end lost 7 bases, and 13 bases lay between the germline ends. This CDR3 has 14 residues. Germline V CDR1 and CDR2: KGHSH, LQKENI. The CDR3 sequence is CASSPGLDGNEQFF. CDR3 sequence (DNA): TGTGCCAGCTCACCGGGACTGGACGGGAATGAGCAGTTCTTC.

The CDR3 DNA reads as TGTGCCAGCAGCCACCTGGGGAGTCCGGGAGAGACCCAGTACTTC. Encoded protein: CASSHLGSPGETQYF. The chain employs TRBV3-1 (or the pseudogene TRBV3-2) and TRBJ2-5; the D gene is possibly TRBD2 (5 bases). The CDR3 totals 15 residues. Per germline, CDR1 LGHDT and CDR2 YNNKEL (reference sequence). V was pared by 3 bases and J by 4 bases, with 15 bases between.

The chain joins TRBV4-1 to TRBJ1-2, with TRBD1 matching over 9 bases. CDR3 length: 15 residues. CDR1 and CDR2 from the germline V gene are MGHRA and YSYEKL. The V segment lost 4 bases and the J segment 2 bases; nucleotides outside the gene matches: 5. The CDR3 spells CASSPLGQGNYGYTF. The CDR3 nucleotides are TGCGCCAGCAGCCCCCTTGGACAGGGGAACTATGGCTACACCTTC.

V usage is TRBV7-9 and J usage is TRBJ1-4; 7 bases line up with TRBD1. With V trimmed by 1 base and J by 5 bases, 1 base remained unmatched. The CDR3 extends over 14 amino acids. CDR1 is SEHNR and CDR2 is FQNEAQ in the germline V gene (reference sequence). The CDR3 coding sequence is TGTGCCAGCAGCTTAGGACAGGGAAATGAAAAACTGTTTTTT. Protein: CASSLGQGNEKLFF.

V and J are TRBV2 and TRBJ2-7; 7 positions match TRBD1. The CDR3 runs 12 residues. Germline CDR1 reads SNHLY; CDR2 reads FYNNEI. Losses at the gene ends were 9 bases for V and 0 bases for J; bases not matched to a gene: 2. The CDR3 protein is CASRDSSYEQYF. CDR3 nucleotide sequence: TGTGCCAGTCGGGACAGCTCCTACGAGCAGTACTTC.

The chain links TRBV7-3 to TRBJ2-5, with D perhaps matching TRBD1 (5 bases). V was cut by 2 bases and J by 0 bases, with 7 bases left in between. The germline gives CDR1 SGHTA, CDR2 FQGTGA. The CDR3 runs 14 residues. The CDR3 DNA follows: TGTGCCAGCAGCTTAGACAGCGACCAAGAGACCCAGTACTTC. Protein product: CASSLDSDQETQYF.

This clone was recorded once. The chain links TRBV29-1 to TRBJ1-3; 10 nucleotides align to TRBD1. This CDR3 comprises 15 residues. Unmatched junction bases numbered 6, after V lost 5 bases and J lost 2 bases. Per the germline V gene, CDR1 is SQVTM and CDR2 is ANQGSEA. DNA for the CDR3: TGCAGCGTTCAGGACGGGACAGGGGCTGGAAACACCATATATTTT. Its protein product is CSVQDGTGAGNTIYF.

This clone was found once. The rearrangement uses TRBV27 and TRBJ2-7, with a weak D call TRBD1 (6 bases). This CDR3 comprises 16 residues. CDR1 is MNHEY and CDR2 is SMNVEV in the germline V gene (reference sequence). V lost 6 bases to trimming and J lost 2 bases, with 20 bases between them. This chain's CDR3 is CASRVDNREPTYEQYF. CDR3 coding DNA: TGTGCCAGCAGGGTCGATAACAGGGAGCCCACCTACGAGCAGTACTTC.

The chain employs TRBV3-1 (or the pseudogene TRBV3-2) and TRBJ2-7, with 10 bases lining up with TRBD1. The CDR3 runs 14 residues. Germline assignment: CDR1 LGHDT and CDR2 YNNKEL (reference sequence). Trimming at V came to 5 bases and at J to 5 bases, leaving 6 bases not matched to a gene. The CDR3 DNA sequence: TGTGCCAGCAGCAGCTGGGACAGGGGAGACGAGCAGTACTTC. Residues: CASSSWDRGDEQYF.

CDR3 bases: TGCGCCAGCAGTTCTGGGTCCACGAACACTGAAGCTTTCTTT. Protein product: CASSSGSTNTEAFF. V gene TRBV10-1 combines with J gene TRBJ1-1, with D unclear. The CDR3 length is 14 residues. The germline V gene encodes CDR1 WNHNN and CDR2 SYGVQD (reference sequence). Trimming took 5 bases from V and 1 from J, leaving 11 bases between them.

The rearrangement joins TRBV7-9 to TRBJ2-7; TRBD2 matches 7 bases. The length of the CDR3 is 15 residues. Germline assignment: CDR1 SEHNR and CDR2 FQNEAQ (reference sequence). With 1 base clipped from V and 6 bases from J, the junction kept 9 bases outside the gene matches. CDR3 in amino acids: CASSLGGRASSEQYF. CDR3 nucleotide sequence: TGTGCCAGCAGCTTAGGGGGGAGGGCCAGTTCCGAGCAGTACTTC.

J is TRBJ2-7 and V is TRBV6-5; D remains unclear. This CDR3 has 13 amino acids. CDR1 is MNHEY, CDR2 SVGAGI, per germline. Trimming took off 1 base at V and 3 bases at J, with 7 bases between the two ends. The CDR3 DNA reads TGTGCCAGCAGTTACTACCCTAACTACGAGCAGTACTTC. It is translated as CASSYYPNYEQYF.

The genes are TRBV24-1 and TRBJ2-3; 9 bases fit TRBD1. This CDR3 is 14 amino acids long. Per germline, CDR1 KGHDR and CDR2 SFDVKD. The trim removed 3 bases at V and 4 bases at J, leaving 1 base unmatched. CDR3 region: CATSDDRGADTQYF. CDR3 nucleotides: TGTGCCACCAGTGATGACAGGGGGGCAGATACGCAGTATTTT.

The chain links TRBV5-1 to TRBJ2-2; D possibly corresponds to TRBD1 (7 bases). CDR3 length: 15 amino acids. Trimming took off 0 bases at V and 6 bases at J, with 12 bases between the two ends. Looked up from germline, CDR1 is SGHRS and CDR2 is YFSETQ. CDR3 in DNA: TGCGCCAGCAGCTTGGTAGACAGGGAGGCCGGGGAGCTGTTTTTT. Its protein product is CASSLVDREAGELFF.

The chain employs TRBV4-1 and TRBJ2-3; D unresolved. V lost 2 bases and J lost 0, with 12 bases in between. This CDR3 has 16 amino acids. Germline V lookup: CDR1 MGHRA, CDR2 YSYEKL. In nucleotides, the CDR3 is TGCGCCAGCAGCCAATTTCACAGCGTTAGCACAGATACGCAGTATTTT. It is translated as CASSQFHSVSTDTQYF.

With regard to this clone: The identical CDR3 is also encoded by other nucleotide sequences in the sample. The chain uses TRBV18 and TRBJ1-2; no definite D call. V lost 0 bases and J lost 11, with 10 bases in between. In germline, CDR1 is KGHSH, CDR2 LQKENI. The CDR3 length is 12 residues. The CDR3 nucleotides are TGTGCCAGCTCACCACCGAACGGTGGTTACACCTTC. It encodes CASSPPNGGYTF.

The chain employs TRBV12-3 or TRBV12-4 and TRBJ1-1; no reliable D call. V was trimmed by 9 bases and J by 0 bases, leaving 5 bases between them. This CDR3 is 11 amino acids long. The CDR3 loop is CASQLNTEAFF. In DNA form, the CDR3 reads TGTGCCAGTCAGCTGAACACTGAAGCTTTCTTT.

CDR3 residues: CASSLGGGSNTEAFF. In nucleotides, the CDR3 is TGTGCCAGCAGTTTAGGGGGGGGGTCGAACACTGAAGCTTTCTTT. This chain connects TRBV28 to TRBJ1-1; D perhaps matches TRBD1 (5 bases). V lost 2 bases and J lost 1, with 11 bases in between. Germline V lookup: CDR1 MDHEN, CDR2 SYDVKM. This CDR3 has 15 residues. Full variable domain (missing parts from reference TRBV28 and TRBJ1-1): DVKVTQSSRYLVKRTGEKVFLECVQDMDHENMFWYRQDPGLGLRLIYFSYDVKMKEKGDIPEGYSVSREKKERFSLILESASTNQTSMYLCASSLGGGSNTEAFFGQGTRLTVV.